These 14 T cell receptor beta chains originate from one sample sequenced in a study of T cell repertoires in cytomegalovirus infection. Antigens for these TCRs are unknown. TCRdb re-derived calls from the reads in MiXCR, one entry per CDR3 protein. The data show more than 250,000 distinct CDR3 sequences, with approximately 25% seen just once and approximately 12% held by the top ten. Sequencing was performed on cultured PBMCs, taken from culture after CMV antigen stimulation. These receptors were obtained from a human donor in good health (CMV status not recorded). Some clones in this sample may be carry-over from other donors' samples.

This clonotype was seen more than once but under ten times. The chain couples TRBV2 to TRBJ1-3; no firm D call. Germline lookup yields CDR1 SNHLY and CDR2 FYNNEI. V dropped 4 bases and J dropped 0 bases, with 7 bases sitting between them. This CDR3 is built from 14 residues. The CDR3 DNA reads TGTGCCAGCAGTGGTAGGATCTCTGGAAACACCATATATTTT. Translation: CASSGRISGNTIYF.

This clonotype was observed many times. V is TRBV7-2 and J is TRBJ2-2; 10 bases fit TRBD2. J was trimmed by 8 bases and V by 6 bases; bases with no gene match: 9. CDR3 size: 15 residues. Germline V lookup: CDR1 SGHTA, CDR2 FQGNSA. CDR3 sequence reads: CASRLSGRAGGELFF. For the CDR3, the DNA is TGTGCCAGCAGACTGAGCGGGAGGGCCGGAGGGGAGCTGTTTTTT.

There are a few counts of this clonotype. This chain uses TRBV5-4 with TRBJ2-1, with 12 bases that match TRBD2. Germline V gene lookup returns CDR1 SGHNT and CDR2 YYREEE (reference sequence). Unmatched junction bases numbered 4, after V lost 3 bases and J lost 6 bases. The length of the CDR3 is 15 residues. CDR3 bases: TGTGCCAGCAGCTCAGGACTAGCGGGAACCAATGAGCAGTTCTTC. Its translation: CASSSGLAGTNEQFF.

Ten or more counts support this clonotype. V is TRBV6-1 and J is TRBJ2-2; D unresolved. CDR1 is MNHNS and CDR2 is SASEGT in the germline V gene. The V end was cut by 7 bases, the J end by 3 bases, with 12 bases between. The CDR3 covers 14 residues. The CDR3 DNA reads TGTGCCAGCACAGAGCGTTGGGACACCGGGGAGCTGTTTTTT. This gives the protein CASTERWDTGELFF.

This chain links TRBV20-1 with TRBJ2-3, with 8 bases that match TRBD2. With 1 base clipped from V and 3 bases from J, the junction kept 6 bases outside the gene matches. There are 15 residues in the CDR3. Germline lookup yields CDR1 DFQATT and CDR2 SNEGSKA (reference sequence). The CDR3 sequence: CSARGAGEGTDTQYF. CDR3 nucleotides: TGCAGTGCTAGAGGAGCGGGAGAAGGGACAGATACGCAGTATTTT.

The chain combines TRBV12-3 or TRBV12-4 with TRBJ2-1, with 12 nucleotides matching TRBD2. The CDR3 is made up of 18 amino acids. Trimming cost V 7 bases and J 2 bases; bases outside gene matches: 12. The CDR3 loop is CASTKVTSGSRPYNEQFF. The DNA for the CDR3 is TGTGCCAGCACTAAGGTGACTAGCGGGAGTCGACCCTACAATGAGCAGTTCTTC.

The J gene is TRBJ2-1, the V gene TRBV12-3 or TRBV12-4, with D unclear. V dropped 3 bases and J dropped 3 bases, with 15 bases sitting between them. The CDR3 runs to 16 residues. The CDR3 here is CASSFLNVGYYNEQFF. In nucleotides, the CDR3 is TGTGCCAGCAGTTTTCTAAACGTGGGCTACTACAATGAGCAGTTCTTC.

This clonotype has only a few counts. The chain recombines TRBV7-9 with TRBJ1-1, with TRBD1 as a possible D gene (6 bases). The CDR3 is made up of 15 amino acids. V was shortened by 4 bases and J by 2 bases, with 14 bases between the two germline ends. Germline CDR1 reads SEHNR; CDR2 reads FQNEAQ (reference sequence). CDR3 sequence: CASSSLQGINTEAFF. The CDR3 bases are TGTGCCAGCAGCTCTCTTCAGGGGATTAACACTGAAGCTTTCTTT.

The chain links TRBV18 to TRBJ2-5; 8 bases are shared with TRBD1. CDR1 is KGHSH, CDR2 LQKENI, per germline. Losses at the gene ends were 6 bases for V and 4 bases for J; bases not matched to a gene: 10. The CDR3 totals 15 residues. The CDR3 protein is CASSAEAGGRETQYF. In DNA, the CDR3 is TGTGCCAGCTCCGCCGAAGCAGGGGGCCGAGAGACCCAGTACTTC.

The chain links TRBV19 to TRBJ2-1; 7 bases fit TRBD2. Germline CDR1 LNHDA, CDR2 SQIVND (reference sequence). V shed 5 bases, J shed 3 bases, and the junction held 22 bases outside the gene matches. CDR3 length: 20 residues. The CDR3 loop reads CASSYQGRVGGIPDYNEQFF. The CDR3 bases are TGTGCCAGTAGTTACCAAGGGAGGGTGGGAGGGATCCCCGACTACAATGAGCAGTTCTTC. The full variable domain, its missing parts supplied by reference TRBV19 and TRBJ2-1, is DGGITQSPKYLFRKEGQNVTLSCEQNLNHDAMYWYRQDPGQGLRLIYYSQIVNDFQKGDIAEGYSVSREKKESFPLTVTSAQKNPTAFYLCASSYQGRVGGIPDYNEQFFGPGTRLTVL.

V and J are TRBV5-4 and TRBJ1-4; no clear D gene. V gave up 4 bases and J gave up 7 bases, with 20 bases separating them. Germline values: CDR1 SGHNT, CDR2 YYREEE (reference sequence). This CDR3 contains 16 residues. CDR3 nucleotide sequence: TGTGCCAGCAGCAGCGCTCAAGGACGGATGACTGAAAAACTGTTTTTT. Its translation: CASSSAQGRMTEKLFF.

The chain joins TRBV19 to TRBJ2-5; a possible D gene is TRBD2 (6 bases). This CDR3 spans 13 amino acids. Trimming shortened V by 5 bases and J by 0 bases, and 7 bases separated the two germline ends. Germline loops: CDR1 LNHDA, CDR2 SQIVND (reference sequence). CDR3 loop: CASSWDYQETQYF. CDR3 nucleotides: TGTGCCAGTAGTTGGGACTACCAAGAGACCCAGTACTTC. Full variable domain (outside the CDR3, taken from reference TRBV19 and TRBJ2-5): DGGITQSPKYLFRKEGQNVTLSCEQNLNHDAMYWYRQDPGQGLRLIYYSQIVNDFQKGDIAEGYSVSREKKESFPLTVTSAQKNPTAFYLCASSWDYQETQYFGPGTRLLVL.

The gene calls are TRBV6-1 and TRBJ1-2; 9 bases line up with TRBD1. CDR1 is MNHNS, CDR2 SASEGT, per germline. The CDR3 contains 16 residues. V was clipped by 4 bases and J by 4 bases; unmatched bases: 10. CDR3 region: CASSGLLQGAAYGYTF. In DNA form, the CDR3 reads TGTGCCAGCAGTGGCCTTCTACAGGGGGCGGCCTATGGCTACACCTTC.

The J gene is TRBJ1-2, the V gene TRBV5-6; D gene unclear. Trimming shortened V by 1 base and J by 7 bases, and 5 bases separated the two germline ends. The CDR3 totals 11 residues. From germline, CDR1 is SGHDT and CDR2 YYEEEE. This CDR3 is CASSLRVGYTF. CDR3 DNA sequence: TGTGCCAGCAGCTTGAGGGTTGGCTACACCTTC.